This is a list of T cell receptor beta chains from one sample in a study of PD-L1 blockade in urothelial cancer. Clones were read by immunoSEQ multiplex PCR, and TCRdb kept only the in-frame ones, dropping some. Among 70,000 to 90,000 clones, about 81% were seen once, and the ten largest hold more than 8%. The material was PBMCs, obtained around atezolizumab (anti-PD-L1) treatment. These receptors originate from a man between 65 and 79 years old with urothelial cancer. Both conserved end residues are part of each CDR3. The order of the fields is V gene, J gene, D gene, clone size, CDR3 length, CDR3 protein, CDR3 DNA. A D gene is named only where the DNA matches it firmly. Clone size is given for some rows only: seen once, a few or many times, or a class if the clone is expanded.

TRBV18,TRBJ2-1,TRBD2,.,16,CASSPKSTSVNNEQFF,TGTGCCAGCTCACCTAAGTCCACTAGCGTCAACAATGAGCAGTTCTTC
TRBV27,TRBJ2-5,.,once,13,CASSPSYQETQYF,TGTGCCAGCAGCCCTTCGTACCAAGAGACCCAGTACTTC
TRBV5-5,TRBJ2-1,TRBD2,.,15,CASSLVTSDNNEQFF,TGTGCCAGCAGCTTGGTGACTAGCGATAACAATGAGCAGTTCTTC
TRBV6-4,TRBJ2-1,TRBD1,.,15,CASSVDRGPHNEQFF,TGTGCCAGCAGTGTTGACAGGGGTCCCCACAATGAGCAGTTCTTC
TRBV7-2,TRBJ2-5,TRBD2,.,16,CASSSQLAGVRETQYF,TGTGCCAGCAGCTCCCAACTAGCGGGGGTGCGTGAGACCCAGTACTTC
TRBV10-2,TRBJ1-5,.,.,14,CASRRQESGQPQHF,TGCGCCAGCAGGAGACAGGAGTCGGGTCAGCCCCAGCATTTT
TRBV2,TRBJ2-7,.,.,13,CASSVSGDYEQYF,TGTGCCAGCAGTGTGTCGGGGGACTACGAGCAGTACTTC
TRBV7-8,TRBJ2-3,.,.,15,CASSSGTGAPDTQYF,TGTGCCAGCAGCTCCGGGACGGGAGCACCAGATACGCAGTATTTT
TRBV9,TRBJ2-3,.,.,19,CASSVEGGGRTKGTDTQYF,TGTGCCAGCAGCGTGGAGGGGGGGGGACGAACGAAGGGCACAGATACGCAGTATTTT
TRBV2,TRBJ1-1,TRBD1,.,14,CASSEDRADAEAFF,TGTGCCAGCAGCGAGGACAGGGCGGACGCTGAAGCTTTCTTT
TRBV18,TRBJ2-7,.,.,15,CASSPPTGLTYEQYF,TGTGCCAGCTCACCACCGACGGGGTTAACCTACGAGCAGTACTTC
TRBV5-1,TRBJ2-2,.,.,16,CASSRSGSTNTGELFF,TGCGCCAGCAGTCGATCCGGGTCCACCAACACCGGGGAGCTGTTTTTT
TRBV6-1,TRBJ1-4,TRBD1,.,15,CASSPTGQDNEKLFF,TGTGCCAGCAGTCCAACAGGACAGGATAATGAAAAACTGTTTTTT
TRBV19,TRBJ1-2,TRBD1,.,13,CASWDRGDYGYTF,TGTGCCAGCTGGGACAGGGGGGATTATGGCTACACCTTC
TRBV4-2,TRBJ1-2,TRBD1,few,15,CASSQDAGQNYGYTF,TGTGCCAGCAGCCAAGATGCGGGACAGAACTATGGCTACACCTTC
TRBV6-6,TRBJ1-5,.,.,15,CASSYSSGEGQPQHF,TGTGCCAGCAGTTACTCGTCAGGGGAGGGTCAGCCCCAGCATTTT
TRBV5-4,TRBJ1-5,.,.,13,CASSVTVDQPQHF,TGTGCCAGCAGCGTAACAGTAGATCAGCCCCAGCATTTT
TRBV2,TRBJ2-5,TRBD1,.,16,CASSEALGRGRETQYF,TGTGCCAGCAGTGAAGCGCTTGGCAGGGGGAGAGAGACCCAGTACTTC
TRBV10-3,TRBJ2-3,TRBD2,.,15,CAISESAGTTDTQYF,TGTGCCATCAGTGAGTCAGCGGGGACCACAGATACGCAGTATTTT
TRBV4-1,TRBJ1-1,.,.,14,CASSQPDGDTEAFF,TGCGCCAGCAGCCAACCGGACGGGGACACTGAAGCTTTCTTT
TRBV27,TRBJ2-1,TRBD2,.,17,CASSLSASGTSINEQFF,TGTGCCAGCAGTTTATCTGCTAGCGGGACCTCGATTAATGAGCAGTTCTTC
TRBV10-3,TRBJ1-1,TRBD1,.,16,CAISEVEGGKYTEAFF,TGTGCCATCAGTGAGGTCGAAGGGGGCAAGTACACTGAAGCTTTCTTT
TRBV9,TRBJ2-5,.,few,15,CASSQSGGLRETQYF,TGTGCCAGCAGCCAGAGTGGGGGGTTGAGGGAGACCCAGTACTTC